This TCR beta chain is drawn from a study of cytomegalovirus exposure and HLA in healthy donors. Primers for the PCR totalled 60 Vbeta and 13 Jbeta. In the original workflow: Roughly 83 million unique TCR beta chains, roughly 11 million of them shared, were counted by a later analysis. The protocol was immunoSEQ multiplex PCR, while the TCRdb copy is restricted to in-frame clones and leaves out a portion. V, J and clone size derive from that table, while D and trimming were established from the DNA sequence. The table shows 90,000 to 130,000 clones, with about three quarters occurring only once. With respect to this clone: The antigen remains unidentified.

Study results and limitations: Within a later analysis, the majority of CMV-associated TCR beta chains appeared HLA-restricted. TCR association rates varied by HLA locus in a later analysis, with DRB1 highest and HLA-C lowest.

The receptor was isolated from a woman in her 30s in good health and CMV-seronegative. Sequencing was performed on PBMCs.

In DNA, the CDR3 is TGTGCCAGTAGTAGCGCAGGGGGCGGCGAGCAGTACTTC. This sequence encodes CASSSAGGGEQYF. The chain employs TRBV19 and TRBJ2-7; TRBD1 aligns across 8 bases. Per the germline V gene, CDR1 is LNHDA and CDR2 is SQIVND (reference sequence). CDR3 length equals 13 residues. The V segment lost 4 bases and the J segment 6 bases; nucleotides outside the gene matches: 5.